The rows below give T cell receptor beta chains drawn from one sample of a study of cytomegalovirus exposure and HLA in healthy donors. Measured with immunoSEQ multiplex PCR; TCRdb has only the in-frame clones, and not every one. The sample lists under 200,000 clones, 65% to 85% seen once, with 6.3% in the top ten. Sample: PBMCs. The receptor source for this set is a male donor in good health and CMV-seropositive. Both conserved end residues are part of each CDR3. Each record gives: D gene, V gene, J gene, clone size, CDR3 DNA, CDR3 protein. The D gene is left open where the match is weak. Not all rows give a size; the values are once, few, many and, for expanded clones, a class.

TRBD1	TRBV7-8	TRBJ2-1	.	TGTGCCAGCAGCTTAGCCGCTTCCGGGACAGGGAGGTTAAGGTTCTTC	CASSLAASGTGRLRFF
TRBD2	TRBV11-2	TRBJ2-1	.	TGTGCCAGCAGCTCACAGGCGGGAGGGACCTACAATGAGCAGTTCTTC	CASSSQAGGTYNEQFF
.	TRBV5-1	TRBJ2-2	.	TGCGCCAGCAGGGAGGGGTCCCCCACCGGGGAGCTGTTTTTT	CASREGSPTGELFF
.	TRBV27	TRBJ1-1	.	TGTGCCAGCAGTTTATCCCCGTATTTTAACACTGAAGCTTTCTTT	CASSLSPYFNTEAFF
.	TRBV6-1	TRBJ2-3	few	TGTGCCAGCTCAGGGGCAGGGGGCACAGATACGCAGTATTTT	CASSGAGGTDTQYF
.	TRBV5-6	TRBJ1-2	.	TGTGCCAGCAGCGGGGGTGGGGGGGGGATACTAGGCTATGGCTACACCTTC	CASSGGGGGILGYGYTF
.	TRBV30	TRBJ2-3	.	TGTGCCTGGAGTGTACCAGGGTCCTCTAGCACAGATACGCAGTATTTT	CAWSVPGSSSTDTQYF
TRBD1	TRBV7-8	TRBJ2-7	.	TGTGCCAGCAGCTTAGTCCCGGACAGGGTCGCCTACGAGCAGTACTTC	CASSLVPDRVAYEQYF
.	TRBV6-5	TRBJ2-5	.	TGTGCCAGCAGTAGGGACTTCCCAGAGACCCAGTACTTC	CASSRDFPETQYF
TRBD2	TRBV4-3	TRBJ2-3	.	TGCGCCAGCAGCCAAGATATCAGCGGGAGAACAGATACGCAGTATTTT	CASSQDISGRTDTQYF
TRBD1	TRBV6-5	TRBJ2-1	.	TGTGCCAGCAGCCCCCTGGACAGGGGGACTGAGCAGTTCTTC	CASSPLDRGTEQFF